One T cell receptor beta chain is described in this entry. This sample is drawn from a study of blood T cell repertoires in COVID-19. At the level of the study: Donors in the United States, Italy and Spain gave samples during acute or convalescent COVID-19.

Recruitment covered 25 or so US areas and drew participants whose ages spanned 18 to 89 years. Libraries were prepared by immunoSEQ multiplex PCR; TCRdb keeps only in-frame clonotypes and omits some of them. The sample records approximately 280,000 clones, 90% being singletons. Germline V gene data show CDR1 as WSHSY and CDR2 as SAAADI. This CDR3 is built from 14 residues. Trimming shortened V by 6 bases and J by 0 bases, and 11 bases separated the two germline ends. This chain connects TRBV10-2 to TRBJ1-1, with a tentative D call TRBD1 (5 bases). The specimen was PBMCs or T cells enriched from blood (not recorded which). This TCR came from a woman aged 18-35 years with acute COVID-19. In DNA form, the CDR3 reads TGCGCCAGCAGAGACAGATTGATGAACACTGAAGCTTTCTTT. It is translated as CASRDRLMNTEAFF.